This TCR beta chain originates from a study of T-cell reconstitution after alpha-beta-depleted transplantation in children listed by TCRdb under 2016. Study-wide context: The study quantitatively tracked T-cell immune reconstitution after TCRalphabeta/CD19-depleted allogeneic hematopoietic cell transplantation in children using TCR repertoire profiling. What the work shows at the level of the full study, not this receptor alone: The high TCRbeta diversity at day 60 in some patients was ascribed to recipient T cells and intrathymic progenitors that had survived conditioning. Apparently early alphabetaT-cell count recovery about two months after transplant reportedly relied on only several hundred rapidly expanded clones derived from non-depleted graft cells. The frequencies of hyperexpanded clones fell over the following months, and after one year, T-cell counts and TCRbeta diversity were mostly attributed to newly produced T cells.

Library preparation was by PCR. Instrument used: Illumina HiSeq 2500. Molecular barcoding was employed in the preparation of TCR libraries, with unique molecular identifiers being used to normalize TCRbeta repertoire quantification. The public reads were reanalyzed by TCRdb: fastp trimming at Q25, MiXCR alignment, in-frame beta chains only. Every CDR3 protein is listed once, alongside the most common genes and DNA of its rows. Counted in this sample were more than 400,000 distinct CDR3 sequences; roughly an eighth of them appeared once. 14% of the sample is held by the ten biggest clonotypes. Interpreted using the paper, the treatment or condition label stands for: allogeneic hematopoietic cell transplantation with graft depleted of TCRalphabeta T cells and CD19 B cells. The transplant recipients were children given TCRalphabeta/CD19-depleted allogeneic hematopoietic cell grafts. Turning to this clonotype: This clone's antigen is unknown. A read error may account for a junction end that differs from germline.

Sequences were derived from PBMCs, mostly from graft donor cells, sampled 180 days after TCRalphabeta/CD19-depleted stem cell transplant. The clonotype was recovered from a female patient aged 2-10 years who had a stem cell transplant for aplastic anemia, so the T cells may come from the graft donor.

The CDR3 region has the sequence CTSSLPTSGRATDTQYF. The DNA reads as follows: TGTACCAGCAGCTTACCGACTAGCGGGAGGGCGACGGATACGCAGTATTTT. The chain is encoded by TRBV7-8 joined to TRBJ2-3; 14 of the junction bases match TRBD2. Reading the germline V gene gives CDR1 SGHVS and CDR2 FQNEAQ. Spanning cysteine to phenylalanine, the CDR3 consists of 17 amino acids. The kept DNA is CDR3 alone, 51 bases in frame from the first base.